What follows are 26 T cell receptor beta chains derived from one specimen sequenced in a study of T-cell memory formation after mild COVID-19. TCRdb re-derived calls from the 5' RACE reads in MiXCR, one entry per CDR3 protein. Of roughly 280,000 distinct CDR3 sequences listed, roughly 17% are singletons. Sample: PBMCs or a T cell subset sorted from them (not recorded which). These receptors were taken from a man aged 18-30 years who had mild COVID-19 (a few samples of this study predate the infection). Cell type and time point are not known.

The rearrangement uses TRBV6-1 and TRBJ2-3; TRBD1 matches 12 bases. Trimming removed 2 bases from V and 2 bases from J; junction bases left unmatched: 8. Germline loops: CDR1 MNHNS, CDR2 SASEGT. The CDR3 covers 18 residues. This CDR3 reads CASSERGTGGRVTDTQYF. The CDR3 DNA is TGTGCCAGCAGTGAACGTGGGACAGGGGGCCGAGTCACAGATACGCAGTATTTT.

The CDR3 nucleotides are TGCGCCAGCAGCTTCGGAGCGGGGGGGCGCGGAGAGACCCAGTACTTC. Translation gives CASSFGAGGRGETQYF. V and J are TRBV5-1 and TRBJ2-5; 10 positions match TRBD2. V was clipped by 2 bases and J by 4 bases; unmatched bases: 8. Per the germline V gene, CDR1 is SGHRS and CDR2 is YFSETQ. The CDR3 is made up of 16 amino acids.

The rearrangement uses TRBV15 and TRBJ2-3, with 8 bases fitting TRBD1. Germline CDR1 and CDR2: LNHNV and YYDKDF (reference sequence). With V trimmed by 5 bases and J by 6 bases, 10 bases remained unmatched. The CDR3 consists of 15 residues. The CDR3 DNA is TGTGCCACCAGCCTAAGGACAGGGTCGATGGATACGCAGTATTTT. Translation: CATSLRTGSMDTQYF. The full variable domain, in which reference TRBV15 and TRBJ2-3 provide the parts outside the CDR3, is DAMVIQNPRYQVTQFGKPVTLSCSQTLNHNVMYWYQQKSSQAPKLLFHYYDKDFNNEADTPDNFQSRRPNTSFCFLDIRSPGLGDTAMYLCATSLRTGSMDTQYFGPGTRLTVL.

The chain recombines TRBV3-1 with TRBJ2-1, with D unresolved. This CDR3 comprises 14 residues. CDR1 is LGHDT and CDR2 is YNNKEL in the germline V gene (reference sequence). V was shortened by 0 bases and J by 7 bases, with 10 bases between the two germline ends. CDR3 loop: CASSQDRVRNEQFF. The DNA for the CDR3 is TGTGCCAGCAGCCAAGATCGAGTGAGGAATGAGCAGTTCTTC.

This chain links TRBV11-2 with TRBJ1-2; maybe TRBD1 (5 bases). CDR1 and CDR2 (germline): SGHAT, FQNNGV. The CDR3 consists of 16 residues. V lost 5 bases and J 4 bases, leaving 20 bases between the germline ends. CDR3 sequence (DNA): TGTGCCAGCAGCATCCTACCCGCGGGTGGGGGCTATGGCTACACCTTC. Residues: CASSILPAGGGYGYTF.

CDR3 DNA sequence: TGTGCCAGCTGGTCTCGGCCCACCGGGGAGCTGTTTTTT. Encoded protein: CASWSRPTGELFF. The genes are TRBV3-1 and TRBJ2-2, with D unclear. Germline lookup yields CDR1 LGHDT and CDR2 YNNKEL (reference sequence). The CDR3 is made up of 13 amino acids. Trimming left V 8 bases short and J 4 bases short, with 11 bases between.

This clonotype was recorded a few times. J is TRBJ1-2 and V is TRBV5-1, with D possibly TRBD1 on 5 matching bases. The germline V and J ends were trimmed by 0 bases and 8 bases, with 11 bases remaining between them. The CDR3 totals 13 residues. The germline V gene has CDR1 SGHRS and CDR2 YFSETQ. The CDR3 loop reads CASSLEAREGYTF. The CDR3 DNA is TGCGCCAGCAGCTTGGAGGCCAGGGAAGGCTACACCTTC. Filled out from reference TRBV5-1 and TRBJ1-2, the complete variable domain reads KAGVTQTPRYLIKTRGQQVTLSCSPISGHRSVSWYQQTPGQGLQFLFEYFSETQRNKGNFPGRFSGRQFSNSRSEMNVSTLELGDSALYLCASSLEAREGYTFGSGTRLTVV.

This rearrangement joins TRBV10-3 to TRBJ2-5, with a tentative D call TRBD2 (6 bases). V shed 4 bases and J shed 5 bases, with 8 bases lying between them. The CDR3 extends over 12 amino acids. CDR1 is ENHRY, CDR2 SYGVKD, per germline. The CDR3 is CAISVAGETQYF. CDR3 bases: TGTGCCATCAGTGTGGCGGGGGAGACCCAGTACTTC.

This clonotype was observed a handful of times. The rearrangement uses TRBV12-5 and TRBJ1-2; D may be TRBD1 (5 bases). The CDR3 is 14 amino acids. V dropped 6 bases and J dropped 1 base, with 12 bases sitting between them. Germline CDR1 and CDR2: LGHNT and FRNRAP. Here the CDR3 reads CASGGTESNYGYTF. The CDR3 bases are TGTGCTAGTGGGGGGACCGAAAGTAACTATGGCTACACCTTC.

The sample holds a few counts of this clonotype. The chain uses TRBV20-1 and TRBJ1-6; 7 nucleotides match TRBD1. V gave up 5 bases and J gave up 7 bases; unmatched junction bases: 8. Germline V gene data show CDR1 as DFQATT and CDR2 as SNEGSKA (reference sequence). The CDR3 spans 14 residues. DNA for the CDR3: TGCAGTGCTGACAGGGCTGGGAAGAATTCACCCCTCCACTTT. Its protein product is CSADRAGKNSPLHF.

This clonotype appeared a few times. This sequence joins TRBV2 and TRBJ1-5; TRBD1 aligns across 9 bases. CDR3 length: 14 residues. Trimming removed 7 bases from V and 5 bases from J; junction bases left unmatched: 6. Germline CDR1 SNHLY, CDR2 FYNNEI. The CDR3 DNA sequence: TGTGCCAGCATTCCCGACAGGGGGTATCAGCCCCAGCATTTT. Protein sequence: CASIPDRGYQPQHF.

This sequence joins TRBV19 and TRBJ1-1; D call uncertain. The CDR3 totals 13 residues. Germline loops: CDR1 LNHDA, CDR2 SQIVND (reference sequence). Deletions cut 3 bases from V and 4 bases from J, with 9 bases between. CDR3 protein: CASSIVPSTEAFF. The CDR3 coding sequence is TGTGCCAGTAGTATTGTCCCTAGCACTGAAGCTTTCTTT.

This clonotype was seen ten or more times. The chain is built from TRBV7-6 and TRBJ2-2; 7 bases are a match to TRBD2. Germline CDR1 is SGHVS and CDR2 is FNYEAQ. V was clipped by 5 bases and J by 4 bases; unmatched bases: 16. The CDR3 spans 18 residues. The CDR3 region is CASSRSYRLAASTGELFF. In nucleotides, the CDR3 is TGTGCCAGCAGCCGCTCCTACCGACTAGCTGCTTCCACCGGGGAGCTGTTTTTT.

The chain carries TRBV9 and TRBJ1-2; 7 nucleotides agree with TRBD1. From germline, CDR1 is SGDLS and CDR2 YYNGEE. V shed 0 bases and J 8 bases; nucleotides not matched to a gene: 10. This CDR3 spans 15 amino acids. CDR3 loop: CASSVAGGLVYGYTF. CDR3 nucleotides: TGTGCCAGCAGCGTAGCAGGGGGGTTGGTCTACGGCTACACCTTC.

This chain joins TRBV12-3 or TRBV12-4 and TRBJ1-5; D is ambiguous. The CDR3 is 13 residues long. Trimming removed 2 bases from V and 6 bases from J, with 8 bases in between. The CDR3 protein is CASSLLGSQPQHF. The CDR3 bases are TGTGCCAGCAGTTTATTGGGAAGTCAGCCCCAGCATTTT.

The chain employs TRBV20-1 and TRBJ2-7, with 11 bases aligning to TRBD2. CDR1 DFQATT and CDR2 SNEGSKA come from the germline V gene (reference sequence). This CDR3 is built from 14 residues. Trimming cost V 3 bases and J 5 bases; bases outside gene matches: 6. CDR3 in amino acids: CSASEIAGGDEQYF. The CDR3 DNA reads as TGCAGTGCTAGCGAAATAGCGGGAGGGGACGAGCAGTACTTC.

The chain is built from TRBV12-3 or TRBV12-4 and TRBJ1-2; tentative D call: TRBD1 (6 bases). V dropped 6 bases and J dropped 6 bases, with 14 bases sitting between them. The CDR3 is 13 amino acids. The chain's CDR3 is CASRPTGGHGYTF. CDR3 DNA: TGTGCCAGCAGACCGACAGGTGGACATGGCTACACCTTC.

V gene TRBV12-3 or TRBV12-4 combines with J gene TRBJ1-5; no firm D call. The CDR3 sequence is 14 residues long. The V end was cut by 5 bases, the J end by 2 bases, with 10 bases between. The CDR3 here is CASSPARGNQPQHF. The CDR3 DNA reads TGTGCCAGCAGTCCAGCTAGGGGCAATCAGCCCCAGCATTTT.

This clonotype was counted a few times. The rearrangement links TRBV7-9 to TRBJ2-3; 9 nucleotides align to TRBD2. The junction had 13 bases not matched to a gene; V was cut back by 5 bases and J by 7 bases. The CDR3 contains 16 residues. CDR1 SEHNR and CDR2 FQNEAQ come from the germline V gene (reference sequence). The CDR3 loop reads CASSDTSGLAWHTQYF. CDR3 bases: TGTGCCAGCAGCGACACCTCGGGACTAGCATGGCATACGCAGTATTTT.

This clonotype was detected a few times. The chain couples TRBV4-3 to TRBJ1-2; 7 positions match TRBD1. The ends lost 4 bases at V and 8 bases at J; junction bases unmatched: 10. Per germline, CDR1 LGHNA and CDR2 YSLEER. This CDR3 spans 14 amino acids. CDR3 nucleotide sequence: TGCGCCAGCAGCCGAGAGACAGGGCTTGGGGGCTACACCTTC. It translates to CASSRETGLGGYTF.

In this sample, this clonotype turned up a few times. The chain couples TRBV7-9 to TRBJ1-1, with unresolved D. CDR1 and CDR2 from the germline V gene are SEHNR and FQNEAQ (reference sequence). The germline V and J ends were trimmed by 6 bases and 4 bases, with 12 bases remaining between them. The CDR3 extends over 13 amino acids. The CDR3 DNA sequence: TGTGCCAGCAGTAGCGGACCGATCACTGAAGCTTTCTTT. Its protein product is CASSSGPITEAFF. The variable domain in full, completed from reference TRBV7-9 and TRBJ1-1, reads DTGVSQNPRHKITKRGQNVTFRCDPISEHNRLYWYRQTLGQGPEFLTYFQNEAQLEKSRLLSDRFSAERPKGSFSTLEIQRTEQGDSAMYLCASSSGPITEAFFGQGTRLTVV.

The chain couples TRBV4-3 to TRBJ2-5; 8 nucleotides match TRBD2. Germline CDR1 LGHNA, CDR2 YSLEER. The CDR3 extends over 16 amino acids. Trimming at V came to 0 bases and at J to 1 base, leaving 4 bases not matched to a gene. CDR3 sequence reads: CASSQDLSGGQETQYF. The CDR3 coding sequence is TGCGCCAGCAGCCAAGACTTGAGCGGGGGCCAAGAGACCCAGTACTTC.

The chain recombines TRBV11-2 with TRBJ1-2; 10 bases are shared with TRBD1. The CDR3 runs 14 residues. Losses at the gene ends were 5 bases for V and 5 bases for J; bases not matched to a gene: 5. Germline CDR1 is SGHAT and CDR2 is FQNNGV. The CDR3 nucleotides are TGTGCCAGCAGCCGAGGACAGGGGGAATATGGCTACACCTTC. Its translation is CASSRGQGEYGYTF.

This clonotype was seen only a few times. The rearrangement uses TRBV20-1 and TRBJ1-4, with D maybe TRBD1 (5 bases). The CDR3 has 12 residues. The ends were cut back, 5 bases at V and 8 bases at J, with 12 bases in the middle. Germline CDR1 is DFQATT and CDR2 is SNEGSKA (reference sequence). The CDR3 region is CSAERGGEKLFF. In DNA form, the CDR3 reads TGCAGTGCTGAGCGGGGCGGCGAAAAACTGTTTTTT.

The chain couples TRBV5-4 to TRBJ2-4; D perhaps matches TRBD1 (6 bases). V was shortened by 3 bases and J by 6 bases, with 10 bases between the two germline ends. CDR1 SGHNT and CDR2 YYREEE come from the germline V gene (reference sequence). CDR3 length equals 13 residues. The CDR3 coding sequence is TGTGCCAGCAGCTCTTGGGACATAAACATTCAGTACTTC. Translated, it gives CASSSWDINIQYF.

This CDR3 is CSATDTSGGQETQYF. For the CDR3, the DNA is TGCAGTGCTACCGATACTAGCGGGGGCCAAGAGACCCAGTACTTC. The V call is TRBV20-1, the J call TRBJ2-5; TRBD2 matches 11 bases. The V gene's germline CDR1 is DFQATT and CDR2 SNEGSKA (reference sequence). The J segment lost 1 base and the V segment lost 4 bases, leaving 5 bases of the junction unmatched. This CDR3 has 15 amino acids.